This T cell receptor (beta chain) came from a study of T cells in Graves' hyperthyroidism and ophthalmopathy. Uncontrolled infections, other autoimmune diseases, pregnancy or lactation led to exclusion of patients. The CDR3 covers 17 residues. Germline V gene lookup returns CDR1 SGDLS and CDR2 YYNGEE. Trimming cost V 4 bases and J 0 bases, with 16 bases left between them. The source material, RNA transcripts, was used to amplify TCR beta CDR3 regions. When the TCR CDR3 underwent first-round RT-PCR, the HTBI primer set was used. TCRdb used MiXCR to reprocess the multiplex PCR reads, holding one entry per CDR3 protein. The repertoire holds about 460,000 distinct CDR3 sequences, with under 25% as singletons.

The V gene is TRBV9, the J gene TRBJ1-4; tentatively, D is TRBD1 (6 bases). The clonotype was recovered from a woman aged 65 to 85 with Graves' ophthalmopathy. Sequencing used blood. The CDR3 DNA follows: TGTGCCAGCAGCCCCAACAGGGAATACACAACTAATGAAAAACTGTTTTTT. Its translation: CASSPNREYTTNEKLFF.